Listed below are T cell receptor beta chains from one sample, sequenced in a study of blood T cell repertoires in COVID-19. The data were produced by immunoSEQ multiplex PCR, yet TCRdb's version contains in-frame clones alone and is incomplete. The data show 350,000 to 400,000 clones, approximately 86% seen once. Sequenced: peripheral blood. These receptors came from a woman aged 55-70 years with COVID-19, enrolled during active disease. Each CDR3 is given without its conserved first and last residue.

TRBJ1-2 | TRBV7-8 | ASSLSAGTGAPNYGYT
TRBJ1-5 | TRBV28 | ASSFSGTGGNQPQH
TRBJ1-2 | TRBV5-4 | ASSFGGNYGYT
TRBJ2-1 | TRBV9 | ASSVGGGLAGGDEQF
TRBJ1-6 | TRBV6-2/TRBV6-3 | ASSYSEARSPLH
TRBJ2-3 | TRBV18 | ASSPPVSSGGLSTDTQY
TRBJ2-1 | TRBV9 | ASSIRTSAYLLDEQF
TRBJ2-2 | TRBV7-9 | ASSSSYITGELF
TRBJ2-3 | TRBV6-5 | ASRLQGRSTDTQY
TRBJ2-2 | TRBV24-1 | ATQNRDSNTGELF
TRBJ2-2 | TRBV23-1 | ASTREGNTGELF
TRBJ2-7 | TRBV12-3/TRBV12-4 | ASEGTGAYEQY
TRBJ1-2 | TRBV5-1 | ASSTRTGHHYGYT
TRBJ2-7 | TRBV4-3 | ASSQGDKHYEQY
TRBJ1-2 | TRBV24-1 | AGTGQGIYGYT
TRBJ1-1 | TRBV7-8 | ASSLPTGNTEAF
TRBJ1-2 | TRBV27 | ASSLGGASGYT
TRBJ2-5 | TRBV13 | ASSLGGPETQY
TRBJ1-2 | TRBV5-1 | ASSFGQGGGYT
TRBJ2-7 | TRBV7-9 | ASSLKGQGYEQY
TRBJ1-1 | TRBV7-2 | ASSFDRDPLEAF
TRBJ1-1 | TRBV2 | AKGGNTEAF
TRBJ1-1 | TRBV2 | ASRQTGVATEAF
TRBJ2-7 | TRBV14 | ASSPGTVYEQY
TRBJ1-3 | TRBV6-1 | ASSDGGISGNTIY
TRBJ2-5 | TRBV24-1 | ATSAAGGSETQY
TRBJ1-6 | TRBV7-9 | ASSLESVSPLH
TRBJ1-1 | TRBV11-3 | ASSLGVRDRSNTEAF
TRBJ1-1 | TRBV7-2 | ASRSRVEAF
TRBJ1-5 | TRBV19 | ASSIEQGAGQPQH
TRBJ2-7 | TRBV3-1/TRBV3-2 | ASSQGGLAGTYEQY
TRBJ2-1 | TRBV18 | ASSPDASSYNEQF
TRBJ2-7 | TRBV6-5 | AIKDGAKFSYEQY
TRBJ1-2 | TRBV6-5 | ASSWSGVDYGYT
TRBJ1-3 | TRBV9 | ASSLDSGSGNTIY
TRBJ2-2 | TRBV30 | AWTRVIGELF
TRBJ2-5 | TRBV15 | ATSRVGTPNRQETQY
TRBJ2-3 | TRBV5-1 | ASSLQTGNTQY
TRBJ2-5 | TRBV25-1 | ASGLPGVETQY
TRBJ1-2 | TRBV2 | ASVGGNGYT